What follows are 9 T cell receptor beta chains derived from one specimen sequenced in a study of cytomegalovirus exposure and HLA in healthy donors. Produced via immunoSEQ multiplex PCR; TCRdb's table is partial and in-frame only. This sample has more than 250,000 clones, with 86% found just once. The sequencing sample was made of PBMCs. These receptors all stem from a woman in her late teens or twenties in good health and CMV-seronegative.

The V and J genes are TRBV6-1 and TRBJ2-7; weak D call: TRBD1 (6 bases). The germline V gene encodes CDR1 MNHNS and CDR2 SASEGT. The CDR3 runs to 13 residues. Trimming stripped 6 bases from V and 2 bases from J, with 11 bases between. Written as DNA, the CDR3 is TGTGCCAGCAGACCGACAGGCCCCTACGAGCAGTACTTC. This codes for CASRPTGPYEQYF.

V is TRBV6-4 and J is TRBJ1-2; D is uncertain. Germline-derived CDR1 and CDR2 are MRHNA and SNTAGT. The germline V and J ends were trimmed by 0 bases and 4 bases, with 9 bases remaining between them. This CDR3 has 14 residues. The CDR3 DNA reads as TGTGCCAGCAGTGACTCGTCGGGATCCTATGGCTACACCTTC. It yields the protein CASSDSSGSYGYTF.

V and J are TRBV5-1 and TRBJ2-7; TRBD1 agrees at 8 bases. The CDR3 is 13 amino acids. V lost 4 bases and J lost 6; bases outside the gene matches: 6. Per the germline V gene, CDR1 is SGHRS and CDR2 is YFSETQ. Here the CDR3 reads CASSTQGVGEQYF. The CDR3 DNA reads TGCGCCAGCAGCACACAGGGGGTGGGCGAGCAGTACTTC. Drawing the rest from reference TRBV5-1 and TRBJ2-7, the complete variable domain is KAGVTQTPRYLIKTRGQQVTLSCSPISGHRSVSWYQQTPGQGLQFLFEYFSETQRNKGNFPGRFSGRQFSNSRSEMNVSTLELGDSALYLCASSTQGVGEQYFGPGTRLTVT.

This clone was observed a few times. The V call is TRBV9, the J call TRBJ2-2; 9 positions match TRBD2. V shed 3 bases and J 8 bases; nucleotides not matched to a gene: 5. CDR3 size: 14 residues. CDR1 and CDR2 (germline): SGDLS, YYNGEE. CDR3 region: CASSDSGSTGELFF. CDR3 sequence (DNA): TGTGCCAGCAGCGATAGCGGGAGTACGGGGGAGCTGTTTTTT.

As regards this clone: Other DNA sequences of this sample code for an identical CDR3. The V call is TRBV5-6, the J call TRBJ1-2; D gene ambiguous. Germline assignment: CDR1 SGHDT and CDR2 YYEEEE. The CDR3 spans 12 residues. Trimming removed 1 base at V and 3 bases at J, with 4 bases between. The DNA for the CDR3 is TGTGCCAGCAGCTTGACAGACTATGGCTACACCTTC. Translating gives CASSLTDYGYTF.

This clone came up a few times. The chain employs TRBV6-6 and TRBJ2-2; tentatively, D is TRBD2 (5 bases). The germline V gene has CDR1 MNHNY and CDR2 SVGAGI (reference sequence). V was clipped by 0 bases and J by 5 bases, with 7 bases between them. The CDR3 consists of 14 residues. CDR3 region: CASSYSSGTGELFF. Written as DNA, the CDR3 is TGTGCCAGCAGTTACTCCAGCGGAACCGGGGAGCTGTTTTTT.

V usage is TRBV21-1 and J usage is TRBJ2-1; whether TRBD2, the table's D call, matches the DNA was not checked. TRBV21-1 is given as a pseudogene. The CDR3 length is 16 residues. The CDR3 sequence: CASSKAHPSGSDEQFF. In DNA form, the CDR3 reads TGTGCCAGCAGCAAAGCGCACCCTAGCGGGAGCGATGAGCAGTTCTTC.

This chain joins TRBV5-1 and TRBJ2-1, with a possible D match to TRBD1 (5 bases). In germline, CDR1 is SGHRS, CDR2 YFSETQ. The CDR3 is made up of 16 amino acids. V lost 3 bases, J lost 9 bases, and 22 bases lay in between. CDR3 sequence reads: CASSSQPTAGPGEQFF. CDR3 bases: TGCGCCAGCAGCTCGCAACCCACAGCAGGGCCCGGTGAGCAGTTCTTC.

The rearrangement uses TRBV6-5 and TRBJ1-1; D may be TRBD1 (6 bases). Trimming left V 6 bases short and J 1 base short, with 9 bases between. The CDR3 extends over 13 amino acids. The V gene's germline CDR1 is MNHEY and CDR2 SVGAGI. CDR3: CASRNRENTEAFF. CDR3 bases: TGTGCCAGCAGGAACAGGGAGAACACTGAAGCTTTCTTT.